This T cell receptor beta chain was sequenced for a study of blood T cell repertoires in COVID-19. Data came from immunoSEQ multiplex PCR; TCRdb stores just in-frame clones and leaves some out. The table has 430,000 or so clones, roughly 90% seen once; the top ten hold about 0.91%. CDR1 is SNHLY, CDR2 FYNNEI, per germline. Trimming shortened V by 6 bases and J by 4 bases, and 19 bases separated the two germline ends. CDR3 length equals 15 residues. Sample: peripheral blood. The TCR was taken from a man aged 18 to 29 with COVID-19, enrolled during active disease. The chain combines TRBV2 with TRBJ2-7, with D tentatively TRBD2 (7 bases). In DNA, the CDR3 is TGTGCCAGCAGGGCGTATCGGGGGGCGGGATACGAGCAGTACTTC. It is translated as CASRAYRGAGYEQYF.